This TCR beta chain was captured by sequencing in a study of PD-1 blockade in classical Hodgkin lymphoma. This table comes from immunoSEQ multiplex PCR, and its TCRdb copy is limited to in-frame clones, with some not included. The sample shows about 150,000 clones, just under 80% of them seen only once. This CDR3 spans 13 amino acids. CDR1 is MNHEY and CDR2 is SVGAGI in the germline V gene. Trimming shortened V by 4 bases and J by 8 bases, and 9 bases separated the two germline ends. Findings and limits, study-wide: Complete responders' baseline diversity resembled that of newly diagnosed patients. Only CD4+ TCR diversity, not CD8+, had risen significantly by C4D1. Newly diagnosed patients were said to have less baseline TCR diversity than healthy donors did. No one has yet defined what causes the repertoire differences, which may be disease activity or prior therapy.

Remarks on this clone: Its antigen is not known.

Relapse was seen in all patients after autologous stem cell transplantation, and brentuximab vedotin exposure was variable. This clonotype originated in a human donor with classical Hodgkin lymphoma. V gene TRBV6-5 combines with J gene TRBJ1-6; D call uncertain. Source: peripheral blood mononuclear cells (PBMCs), taken before the second cycle of nivolumab. CDR3 DNA sequence: TGTGCCAGCAGTTCCCGATCCGATTCACCCCTCCACTTT. This gives the protein CASSSRSDSPLHF.